This TCR beta chain was observed in a study of cytomegalovirus exposure and HLA in healthy donors. PCR used 60 Vbeta primers and 13 Jbeta primers. Profiling relied on immunoSEQ multiplex PCR, and the TCRdb table lists in-frame clones only, not all of them. This sample has some 150,000 clones, with around 78% found just once. This clone has only one observation. Its antigen remains unidentified. Study observations and caveats: Sequences of the TCR beta chain were said to predict the HLA-A and HLA-B alleles of most subjects accurately. As a later analysis showed, several of the most significant clusters appeared to be linked to common viral pathogens. Later analysis associated a missense DCLRE1C variant with TCR beta V- and J-gene trimming.

Those who donated were healthy bone marrow donors. The ends were cut back, 1 base at V and 2 bases at J, with 7 bases in the middle. Germline values: CDR1 SGHRS, CDR2 YFSETQ. This CDR3 is 14 amino acids long. The sample comprised PBMCs. This clonotype originated in a woman in her thirties in good health and CMV-seropositive. The chain employs TRBV5-1 and TRBJ2-1; D uncertain. CDR3 region: CASSLSRTYNEQFF. DNA of the CDR3: TGCGCCAGCAGCTTGTCTCGTACCTACAATGAGCAGTTCTTC.